This is a list of T cell receptor beta chains from one sample in a study of shared T cell receptors in the human thymus. The data were produced by immunoSEQ multiplex PCR, yet TCRdb's version contains in-frame clones alone and is incomplete. The sample lists 550,000 to 800,000 clones, 75% to 90% seen once, with around 0.0094% in the top ten. Another study also made use of these data, one on human thymus T cells.

Sequenced input: thymocytes. The origin of the receptors is a girl less than two years old with a congenital heart defect. CDR3s include the opening cysteine and the closing phenylalanine or tryptophan. Fields, in order: J gene, V gene, D gene, clone size, CDR3 protein, CDR3 DNA. A D gene is named only where the DNA matches it firmly. Clone size is shown for a subset of rows, as once, few, many or a class of expanded clone.

TRBJ1-6	TRBV1	.	few	CTSSQEYPRVRPCGNSPLHF	TGCACCAGCAGCCAAGAATACCCCAGGGTTCGGCCCTGCGGTAATTCACCCCTCCACTTT
TRBJ1-5	TRBV28	TRBD1	.	CASSPGTGQQQPQHF	TGTGCCAGCAGCCCTGGGACAGGGCAACAACAGCCCCAGCATTTT
TRBJ1-1	TRBV5-1	.	.	CASSLTGPGMFEAFF	TGCGCCAGCAGCTTGACAGGGCCTGGGATGTTTGAAGCTTTCTTT
TRBJ2-1	TRBV28	TRBD1	.	CASIEGQGVAITLNEQFF	TGTGCCAGCATTGAGGGACAGGGCGTCGCGATTACCTTAAATGAGCAGTTCTTC
TRBJ2-5	TRBV7-2	TRBD1	.	CASSLDQRGHETQYF	TGTGCCAGCAGCTTAGATCAAAGGGGGCATGAGACCCAGTACTTC
TRBJ1-1	TRBV19	.	.	CASRRRTNTNTEAFF	TGTGCCAGTAGGAGGAGGACGAACACGAACACTGAAGCTTTCTTT
TRBJ1-1	TRBV28	.	.	CASYLFRRNTEAFF	TGTGCCAGTTATCTTTTTAGAAGGAACACTGAAGCTTTCTTT
TRBJ1-5	TRBV7-9	TRBD1	.	CASGTGSNQPQHF	TGTGCCAGCGGGACAGGTAGCAATCAGCCCCAGCATTTT
TRBJ1-5	TRBV11-1	TRBD1	.	CASSLGGQVDQPQHF	TGTGCCAGCAGCTTAGGGGGACAGGTTGATCAGCCCCAGCATTTT
TRBJ1-1	TRBV6-5	.	.	CASSTGFNTEAFF	TGTGCCAGCAGTACAGGGTTTAACACTGAAGCTTTCTTT
TRBJ1-2	TRBV7-2	.	once	CASSPDRDYGYTF	TGTGCCAGCAGCCCAGACAGAGACTATGGCTACACCTTC
TRBJ2-5	TRBV7-2	TRBD1	.	CASSAHGTGPGETQYF	TGTGCCAGCAGCGCGCACGGGACAGGGCCCGGGGAGACCCAGTACTTC
TRBJ1-2	TRBV10-3	TRBD1	.	CAISALQGAGSYGYTF	TGTGCCATCAGCGCATTACAGGGGGCTGGGAGCTATGGCTACACCTTC
TRBJ1-3	TRBV6-6	.	.	CASSYFGRGSGNTIYF	TGTGCCAGCAGTTATTTCGGCAGGGGCTCTGGAAACACCATATATTTT
TRBJ2-2	TRBV6-5	TRBD1	.	CASSYRDRGDTGELFF	TGTGCCAGCAGTTACCGGGACAGGGGGGACACCGGGGAGCTGTTTTTT
TRBJ1-5	TRBV4-1	.	.	CASSQDLPGPGGYSNQPQHF	TGCGCCAGCAGCCAAGATCTTCCCGGCCCGGGGGGATATAGCAATCAGCCCCAGCATTTT
TRBJ1-1	TRBV19	.	.	CASSIGDLSTEAFF	TGTGCCAGTAGTATAGGGGACTTGTCCACTGAAGCTTTCTTT
TRBJ1-4	TRBV7-8	.	once	CASSFTSERVGSEKLFF	TGTGCCAGCAGCTTCACGTCCGAGAGGGTCGGTAGTGAAAAACTGTTTTTT
TRBJ2-1	TRBV5-1	.	.	CASSLRRKGNNEQFF	TGCGCCAGCAGCTTGAGGAGAAAAGGTAACAATGAGCAGTTCTTC
TRBJ1-2	TRBV6-1	.	.	CASSATPRSGYLHGYTF	TGTGCCAGCAGTGCAACCCCGCGTTCGGGGTACCTCCATGGCTACACCTTC
TRBJ1-5	TRBV19	.	.	CASSIGGEIPFNQPQHF	TGTGCCAGTAGTATAGGAGGAGAAATTCCCTTCAATCAGCCCCAGCATTTT
TRBJ1-6	TRBV28	.	.	CASSSGRARNSPLHF	TGTGCCAGCAGTTCAGGCAGGGCTCGTAATTCACCCCTCCACTTT
TRBJ1-3	TRBV14	TRBD1	.	CASSTTGGDGDTIYF	TGTGCCAGCAGCACCACAGGGGGCGACGGGGACACCATATATTTT
TRBJ1-5	TRBV25-1	.	.	CASSGSGDNQPQHF	TGTGCCAGCAGTGGGTCAGGGGACAATCAGCCCCAGCATTTT
TRBJ1-4	TRBV28	TRBD1	.	CASTAPGQGFEKLFF	TGTGCCAGCACCGCACCGGGACAGGGATTCGAAAAACTGTTTTTT
TRBJ1-2	TRBV4-3	TRBD1	.	CASSQAPGDSQGGYTF	TGCGCCAGCAGCCAAGCTCCGGGGGACAGCCAGGGGGGCTACACCTTC
TRBJ2-7	TRBV6-5	.	.	CASSRTAYSYEQYF	TGTGCCAGCAGTCGGACAGCGTACTCCTACGAGCAGTACTTC
TRBJ1-2	TRBV5-6	.	.	CASSLEQGGYGYTF	TGTGCCAGCAGCTTGGAACAGGGTGGCTATGGCTACACCTTC
TRBJ2-3	TRBV7-6	.	.	CASSLIGQYGTDTQYF	TGTGCCAGCAGCTTAATAGGACAGTACGGCACAGATACGCAGTATTTT
TRBJ1-2	TRBV28	.	.	CASSKNPDRNYGYTF	TGTGCCAGCAGTAAAAACCCCGACAGGAACTATGGCTACACCTTC
TRBJ2-5	TRBV7-2	.	.	CASSLGQGQETQYF	TGTGCCAGCAGCTTGGGGCAGGGGCAAGAGACCCAGTACTTC
TRBJ1-1	TRBV7-9	.	.	CASSAENRERTEAFF	TGTGCCAGCAGCGCGGAAAACAGGGAGCGCACTGAAGCTTTCTTT
TRBJ2-3	TRBV7-8	.	once	CASSLEPRLGFYTDTQYF	TGTGCCAGCAGCTTAGAGCCGCGACTAGGATTTTACACAGATACGCAGTATTTT
TRBJ1-6	TRBV6-5	TRBD1	.	CASGQGAWNNSPLHF	TGTGCCAGCGGGCAGGGGGCTTGGAATAATTCACCCCTCCACTTT
TRBJ1-6	TRBV11-2	.	.	CASSLDGRHPYNSPLHF	TGTGCCAGCAGCTTAGATGGCAGGCACCCCTATAATTCACCCCTCCACTTT
TRBJ2-1	TRBV7-2	.	.	CASSCRLEEPINEQFF	TGTGCCAGCAGCTGCCGACTAGAGGAGCCGATCAATGAGCAGTTCTTC
TRBJ2-2	TRBV6-1	TRBD2	.	CASRVGGGSPGELFF	TGTGCCAGCAGGGTGGGCGGGGGTAGTCCCGGGGAGCTGTTTTTT
TRBJ1-2	TRBV27	.	.	CASSSRDTYYGYTF	TGTGCCAGCAGTTCCCGGGACACGTACTATGGCTACACCTTC
TRBJ2-3	TRBV7-8	.	.	CASSLGGPNTDTQYF	TGTGCCAGCAGCTTGGGGGGGCCCAACACAGATACGCAGTATTTT
TRBJ1-5	TRBV15	.	once	CATSRGLMVGNQPQHF	TGTGCCACCAGCAGAGGCCTAATGGTAGGCAATCAGCCCCAGCATTTT
TRBJ2-3	TRBV7-6	.	.	CASSYRTADTQYF	TGTGCCAGCAGTTACCGAACGGCAGATACGCAGTATTTT
TRBJ2-5	TRBV2	.	.	CASSELTALYQETQYF	TGTGCCAGCAGTGAACTAACCGCCCTGTACCAAGAGACCCAGTACTTC
TRBJ1-3	TRBV7-7	.	.	CASSFLPVRGFRNSGNTIYF	TGTGCCAGCAGCTTTTTACCCGTCCGAGGGTTTCGGAACTCTGGAAACACCATATATTTT
TRBJ1-4	TRBV4-3	.	.	CASSQDKVRTATNEKLFF	TGCGCCAGCAGCCAAGATAAAGTTAGGACAGCAACTAATGAAAAACTGTTTTTT
TRBJ2-3	TRBV5-6	.	.	CASSLEEGTQYF	TGTGCCAGCAGCTTGGAAGAGGGAACGCAGTATTTT
TRBJ1-1	TRBV7-9	.	.	CASSPADRNTEAFF	TGTGCCAGCAGCCCAGCCGACAGGAACACTGAAGCTTTCTTT
TRBJ1-1	TRBV7-8	.	.	CASSLSGSVGTEAFF	TGTGCCAGCAGCTTATCGGGGTCTGTCGGCACTGAAGCTTTCTTT
TRBJ1-5	TRBV27	TRBD1	.	CASSPRRRQGGNQPQHF	TGTGCCAGCAGCCCGAGGAGGAGACAGGGGGGAAATCAGCCCCAGCATTTT
TRBJ1-2	TRBV18	.	.	CASSPVVYYGYTF	TGTGCCAGCTCACCAGTAGTTTACTATGGCTACACCTTC
TRBJ2-6	TRBV7-2	.	few	CASSSRSSGANVLTF	TGTGCCAGCAGCTCAAGGAGCTCTGGGGCCAACGTCCTGACTTTC
TRBJ2-1	TRBV4-3	.	.	CASSEEYGSYNEQFF	TGCGCCAGCAGCGAAGAGTACGGTTCCTACAATGAGCAGTTCTTC
TRBJ1-2	TRBV5-5	.	.	CASSLDRANGYTF	TGTGCCAGCAGCTTGGACCGAGCCAATGGCTACACCTTC